This passage covers 3 T cell receptor beta chains from one sample sequenced in a study of T cells in Graves' hyperthyroidism and ophthalmopathy. TCR beta CDR3 regions were amplified from RNA transcripts. First-round RT-PCR targeting the TCR CDR3 was performed with the HTBI primer set. Via MiXCR, TCRdb re-called the multiplex PCR reads, giving one row per CDR3 protein. The sample has about 690,000 distinct CDR3 sequences, 15% to 20% seen once. Material: blood. These receptors came from a man aged 50 to 59 with Graves' hyperthyroidism.

This clonotype was seen only a few times. This chain uses TRBV29-1 with TRBJ2-7, with TRBD2 identical over 8 bases. The germline V gene encodes CDR1 SQVTM and CDR2 ANQGSEA. Trimming removed 4 bases from V and 7 bases from J; junction bases left unmatched: 15. The CDR3 extends over 15 amino acids. CDR3 bases: TGCAGCGTTGTTCGAGTAGGACTAGCCGCGGGGGAGCAGTACTTC. Translated, it gives CSVVRVGLAAGEQYF.

The chain is built from TRBV6-5 and TRBJ2-7, with D perhaps matching TRBD2 (6 bases). V shed 6 bases and J shed 0 bases, with 21 bases lying between them. Germline V gene lookup returns CDR1 MNHEY and CDR2 SVGAGI. The CDR3 consists of 17 residues. The CDR3 DNA sequence: TGTGCCAGCAGCTACAAATTTATGGGCGGGACCTCCTACGAGCAGTACTTC. Its protein is CASSYKFMGGTSYEQYF.

This clonotype was counted a few times. V is TRBV10-3 and J is TRBJ2-1, with 16 positions matching TRBD2. The CDR3 is made up of 19 amino acids. Germline CDR1 reads ENHRY; CDR2 reads SYGVKD. V dropped 6 bases and J dropped 0; count of bases not matched to a gene: 8. The CDR3 protein is CAIRDPGLAGGSSYNEQFF. Here the CDR3 DNA reads TGTGCCATCAGAGACCCGGGACTAGCGGGAGGGAGCTCCTACAATGAGCAGTTCTTC.